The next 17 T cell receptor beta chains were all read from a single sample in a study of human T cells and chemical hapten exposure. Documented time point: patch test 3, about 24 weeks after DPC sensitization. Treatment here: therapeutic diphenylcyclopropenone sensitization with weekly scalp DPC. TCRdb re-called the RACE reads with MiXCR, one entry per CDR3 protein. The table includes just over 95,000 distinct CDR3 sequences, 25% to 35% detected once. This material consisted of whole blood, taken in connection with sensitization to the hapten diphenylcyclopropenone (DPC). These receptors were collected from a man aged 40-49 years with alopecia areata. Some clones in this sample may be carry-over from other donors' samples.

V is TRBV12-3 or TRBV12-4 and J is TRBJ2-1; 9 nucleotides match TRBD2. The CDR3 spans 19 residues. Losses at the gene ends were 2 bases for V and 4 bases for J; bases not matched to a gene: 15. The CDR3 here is CASSLRGELAGTRYNEQFF. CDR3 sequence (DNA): TGTGCCAGCAGTTTAAGGGGGGAACTAGCGGGTACTAGGTACAATGAGCAGTTCTTC.

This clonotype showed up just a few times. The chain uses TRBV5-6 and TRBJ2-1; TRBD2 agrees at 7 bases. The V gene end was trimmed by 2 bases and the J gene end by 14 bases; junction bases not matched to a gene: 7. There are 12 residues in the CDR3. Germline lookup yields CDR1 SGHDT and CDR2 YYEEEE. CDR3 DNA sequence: TGTGCCAGCAGCTTATATGGGGGAGGGGAGTTCTTC. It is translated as CASSLYGGGEFF.

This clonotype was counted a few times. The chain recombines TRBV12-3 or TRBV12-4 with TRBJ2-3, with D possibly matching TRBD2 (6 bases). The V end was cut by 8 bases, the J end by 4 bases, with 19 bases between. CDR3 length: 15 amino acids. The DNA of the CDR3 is TGTGCCAGCTATTTGGGGGGTCAGGGTCCAGATACGCAGTATTTT. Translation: CASYLGGQGPDTQYF.

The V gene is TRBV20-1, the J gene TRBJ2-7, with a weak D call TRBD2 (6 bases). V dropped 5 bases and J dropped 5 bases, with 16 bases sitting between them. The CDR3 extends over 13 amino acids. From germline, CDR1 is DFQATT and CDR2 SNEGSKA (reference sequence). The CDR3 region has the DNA TGCAGTGCTCGTCGACTAGATTTCCACGAGCAGTACTTC. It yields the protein CSARRLDFHEQYF.

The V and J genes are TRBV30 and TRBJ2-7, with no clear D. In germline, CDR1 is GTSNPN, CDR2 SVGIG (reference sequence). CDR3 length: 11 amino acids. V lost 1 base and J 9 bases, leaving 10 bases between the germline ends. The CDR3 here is CAWSGSGGQYF. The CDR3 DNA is TGTGCCTGGAGTGGCTCAGGCGGGCAGTACTTC.

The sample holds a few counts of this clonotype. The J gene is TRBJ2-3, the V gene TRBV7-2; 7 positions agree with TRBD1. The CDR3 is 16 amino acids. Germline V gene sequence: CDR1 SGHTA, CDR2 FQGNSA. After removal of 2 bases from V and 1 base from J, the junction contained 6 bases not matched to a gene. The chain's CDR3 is CASSLTPTGRTDTQYF. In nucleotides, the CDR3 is TGTGCCAGCAGCTTAACCCCGACAGGGCGCACAGATACGCAGTATTTT.

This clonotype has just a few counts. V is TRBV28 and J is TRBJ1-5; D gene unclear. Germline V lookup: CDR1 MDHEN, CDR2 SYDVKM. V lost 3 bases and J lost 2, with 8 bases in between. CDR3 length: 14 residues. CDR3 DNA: TGTGCCAGCAGTTTTGGAGAGCGCAATCAGCCCCAGCATTTT. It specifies CASSFGERNQPQHF.

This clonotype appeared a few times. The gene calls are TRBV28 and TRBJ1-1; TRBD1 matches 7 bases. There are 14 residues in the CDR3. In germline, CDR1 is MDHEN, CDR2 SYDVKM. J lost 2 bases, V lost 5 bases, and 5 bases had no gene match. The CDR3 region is CASSQGTANTEAFF. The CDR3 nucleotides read TGTGCCAGCAGTCAAGGGACAGCTAACACTGAAGCTTTCTTT.

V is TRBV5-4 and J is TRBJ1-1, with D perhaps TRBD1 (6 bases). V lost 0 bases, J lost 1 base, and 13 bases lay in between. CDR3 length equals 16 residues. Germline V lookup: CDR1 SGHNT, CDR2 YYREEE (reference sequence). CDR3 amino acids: CASSLEPGQANTEAFF. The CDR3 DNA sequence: TGTGCCAGCAGCTTGGAACCGGGACAAGCGAACACTGAAGCTTTCTTT. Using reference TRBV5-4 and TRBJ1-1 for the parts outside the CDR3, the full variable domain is ETGVTQSPTHLIKTRGQQVTLRCSSQSGHNTVSWYQQALGQGPQFIFQYYREEENGRGNFPPRFSGLQFPNYSSELNVNALELDDSALYLCASSLEPGQANTEAFFGQGTRLTVV.

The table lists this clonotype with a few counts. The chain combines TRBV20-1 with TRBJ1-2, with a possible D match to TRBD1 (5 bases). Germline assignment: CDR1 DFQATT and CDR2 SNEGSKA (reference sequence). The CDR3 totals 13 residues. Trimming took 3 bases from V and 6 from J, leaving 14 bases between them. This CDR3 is CSARPPRGNGYTF. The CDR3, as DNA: TGCAGTGCTAGGCCTCCACGGGGGAATGGCTACACCTTC.

The CDR3 spells CASSQSELRGQGLYEQYF. Written as DNA, the CDR3 is TGCGCCAGCAGTCAATCCGAATTGAGGGGACAGGGCCTCTACGAGCAGTACTTC. The J gene is TRBJ2-7, the V gene TRBV23-1; TRBD1 agrees at 9 bases. TRBV23-1 is an ORF for which the function is uncertain. This CDR3 has 18 amino acids. J lost 3 bases, V lost 0 bases, and 12 bases had no gene match.

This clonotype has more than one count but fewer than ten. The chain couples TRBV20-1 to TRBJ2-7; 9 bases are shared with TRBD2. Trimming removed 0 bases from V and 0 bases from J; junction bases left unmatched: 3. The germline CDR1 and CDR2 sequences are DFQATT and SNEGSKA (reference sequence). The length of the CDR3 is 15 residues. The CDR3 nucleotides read TGCAGTGCTAGAGATTTTAGCGGGGGCTCCTACGAGCAGTACTTC. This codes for CSARDFSGGSYEQYF.

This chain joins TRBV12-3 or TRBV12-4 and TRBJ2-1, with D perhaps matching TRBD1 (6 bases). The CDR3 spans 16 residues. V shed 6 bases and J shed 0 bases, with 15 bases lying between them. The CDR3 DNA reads TGTGCCAGCAGCACTAAGACAGGTCCCTCCTACAATGAGCAGTTCTTC. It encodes CASSTKTGPSYNEQFF.

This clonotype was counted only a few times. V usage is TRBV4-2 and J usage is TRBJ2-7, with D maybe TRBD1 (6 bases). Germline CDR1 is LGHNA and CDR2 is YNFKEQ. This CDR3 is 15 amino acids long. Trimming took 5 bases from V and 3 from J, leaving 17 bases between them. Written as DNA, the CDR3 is TGTGCCAGCAGCGAAGCCTCGGGACACAACTACGAGCAGTACTTC. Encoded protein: CASSEASGHNYEQYF.

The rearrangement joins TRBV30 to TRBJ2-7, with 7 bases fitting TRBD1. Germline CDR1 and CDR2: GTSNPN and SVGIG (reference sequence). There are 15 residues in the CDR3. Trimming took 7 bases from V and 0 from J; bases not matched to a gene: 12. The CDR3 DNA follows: TGTGCCTTACGACTCCGGACAGGAGCCTCCTACGAGCAGTACTTC. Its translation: CALRLRTGASYEQYF.

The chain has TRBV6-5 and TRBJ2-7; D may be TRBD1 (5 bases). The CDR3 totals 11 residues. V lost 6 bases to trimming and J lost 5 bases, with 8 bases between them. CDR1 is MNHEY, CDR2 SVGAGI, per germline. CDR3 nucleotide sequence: TGTGCCAGCAGGGGGCTCAACGAGCAGTACTTC. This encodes CASRGLNEQYF.

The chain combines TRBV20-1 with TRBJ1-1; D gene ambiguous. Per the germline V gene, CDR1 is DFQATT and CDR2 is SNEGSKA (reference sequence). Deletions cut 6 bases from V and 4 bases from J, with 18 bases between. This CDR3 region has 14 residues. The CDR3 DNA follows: TGCAGTGCCCCCCCTCTGTGGGGAGGCACTGAAGCTTTCTTT. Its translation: CSAPPLWGGTEAFF.